This record concerns one TCR beta chain sequence. The data stem from a study of cytomegalovirus exposure and HLA in healthy donors. Study summary: The approximately 120 validation repertoires and the approximately 700 first-cohort repertoires shared a platform, a later analysis reported.

CDR1 and CDR2 (germline): MNHNS, SASEGT. V was trimmed by 4 bases and J by 0 bases, leaving 11 bases between them. There are 15 residues in the CDR3. Assay used: immunoSEQ multiplex PCR; TCRdb lists only in-frame clones, some missing. Of under 85,000 clones detected, 90% to 95% appear once; the ten largest clones hold about 5.4%. Sequenced input: PBMCs. The rearrangement uses TRBV6-1 and TRBJ2-3; possible D gene TRBD2, 6 bases. This receptor was taken from a young man in good health and CMV-seropositive. CDR3 residues: CASSGVSGSTDTQYF. As DNA, the CDR3 is TGTGCCAGCAGTGGAGTAAGCGGGAGCACAGATACGCAGTATTTT.